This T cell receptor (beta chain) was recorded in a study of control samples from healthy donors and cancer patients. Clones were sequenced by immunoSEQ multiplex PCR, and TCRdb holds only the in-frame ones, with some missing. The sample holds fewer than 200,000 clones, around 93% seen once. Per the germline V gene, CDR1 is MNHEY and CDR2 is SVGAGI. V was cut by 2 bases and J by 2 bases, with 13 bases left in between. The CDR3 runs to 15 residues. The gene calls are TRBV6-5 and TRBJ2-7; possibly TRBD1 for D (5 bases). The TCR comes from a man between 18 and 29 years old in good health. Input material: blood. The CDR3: CASSYGGADPYEQYF. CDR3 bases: TGTGCCAGCAGTTACGGTGGGGCAGACCCCTACGAGCAGTACTTC.